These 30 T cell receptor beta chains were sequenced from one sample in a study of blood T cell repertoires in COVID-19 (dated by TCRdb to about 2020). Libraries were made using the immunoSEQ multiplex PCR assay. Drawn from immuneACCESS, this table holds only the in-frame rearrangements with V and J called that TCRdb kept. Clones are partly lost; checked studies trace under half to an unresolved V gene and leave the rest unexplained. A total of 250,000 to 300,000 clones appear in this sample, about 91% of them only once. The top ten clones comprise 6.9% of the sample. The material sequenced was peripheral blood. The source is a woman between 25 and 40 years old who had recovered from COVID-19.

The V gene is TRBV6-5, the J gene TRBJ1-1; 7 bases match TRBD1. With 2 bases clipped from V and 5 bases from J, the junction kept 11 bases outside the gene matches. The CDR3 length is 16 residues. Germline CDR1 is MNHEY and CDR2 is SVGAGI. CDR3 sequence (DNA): TGTGCCAGCAGTTACAACACGGCAGGGGGATGGACTGAAGCTTTCTTT. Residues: CASSYNTAGGWTEAFF.

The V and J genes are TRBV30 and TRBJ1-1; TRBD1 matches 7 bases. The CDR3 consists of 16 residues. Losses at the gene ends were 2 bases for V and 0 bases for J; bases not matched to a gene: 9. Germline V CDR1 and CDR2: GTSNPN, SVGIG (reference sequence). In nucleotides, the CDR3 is TGTGCCTGGAGTCCTTCTTGGGACAGCATGAACACTGAAGCTTTCTTT. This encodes CAWSPSWDSMNTEAFF.

The CDR3 sequence: CASSSRAGEYNEQFF. DNA of the CDR3: TGTGCCAGCAGCAGTCGAGCGGGGGAATACAATGAGCAGTTCTTC. This chain joins TRBV11-3 and TRBJ2-1; the match to TRBD2 covers 8 bases. The CDR3 is 15 residues long. Germline CDR1 reads SGHNT; CDR2 reads YENEEA. V trimming: 5 bases; J trimming: 4 bases; junction bases outside the gene matches: 7.

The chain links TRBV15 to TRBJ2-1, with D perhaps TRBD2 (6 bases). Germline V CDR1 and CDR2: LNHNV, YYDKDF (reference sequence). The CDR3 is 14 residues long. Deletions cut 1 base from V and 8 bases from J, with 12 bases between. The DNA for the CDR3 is TGTGCCACCAGCAGAGGCGGGACCAAGGATGAGCAGTTCTTC. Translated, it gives CATSRGGTKDEQFF.

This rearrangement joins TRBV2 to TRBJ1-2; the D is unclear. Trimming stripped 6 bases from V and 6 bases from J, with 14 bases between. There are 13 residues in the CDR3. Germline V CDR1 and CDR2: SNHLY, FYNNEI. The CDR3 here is CASRSQLMHGYTF. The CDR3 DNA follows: TGTGCCAGCAGGTCACAGCTGATGCATGGCTACACCTTC.

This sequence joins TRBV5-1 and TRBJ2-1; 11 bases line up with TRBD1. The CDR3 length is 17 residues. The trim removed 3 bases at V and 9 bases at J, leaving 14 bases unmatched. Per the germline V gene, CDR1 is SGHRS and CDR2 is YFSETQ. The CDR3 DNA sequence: TGCGCCAGCAGCTCCAGCTCGGGGGACAGGGGGTCCACTGAGCAGTTCTTC. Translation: CASSSSSGDRGSTEQFF.

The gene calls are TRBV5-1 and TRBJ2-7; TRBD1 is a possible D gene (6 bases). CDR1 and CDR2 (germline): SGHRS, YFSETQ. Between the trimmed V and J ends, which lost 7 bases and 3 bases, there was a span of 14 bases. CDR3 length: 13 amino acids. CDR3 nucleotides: TGCGCCAGCCGCGGTCCACAGGGCTACGAGCAGTACTTC. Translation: CASRGPQGYEQYF.

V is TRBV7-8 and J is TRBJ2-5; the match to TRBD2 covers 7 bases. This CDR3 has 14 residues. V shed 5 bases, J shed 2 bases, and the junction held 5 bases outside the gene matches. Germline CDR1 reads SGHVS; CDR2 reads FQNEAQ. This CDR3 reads CASSPGRVQETQYF. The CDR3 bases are TGTGCCAGCAGCCCAGGGAGGGTGCAAGAGACCCAGTACTTC. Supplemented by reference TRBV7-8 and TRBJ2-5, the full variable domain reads GAGVSQSPRYKVAKRGQDVALRCDPISGHVSLFWYQQALGQGPEFLTYFQNEAQLDKSGLPSDRFFAERPEGSVSTLKIQRTQQEDSAVYLCASSPGRVQETQYFGPGTRLLVL.

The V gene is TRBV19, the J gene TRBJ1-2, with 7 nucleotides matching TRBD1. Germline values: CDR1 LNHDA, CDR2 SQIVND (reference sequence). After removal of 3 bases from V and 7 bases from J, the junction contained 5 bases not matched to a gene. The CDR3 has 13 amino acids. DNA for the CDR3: TGTGCCAGTAGTATTGACAGGGAGACTGGCTACACCTTC. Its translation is CASSIDRETGYTF. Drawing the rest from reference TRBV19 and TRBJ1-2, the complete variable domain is DGGITQSPKYLFRKEGQNVTLSCEQNLNHDAMYWYRQDPGQGLRLIYYSQIVNDFQKGDIAEGYSVSREKKESFPLTVTSAQKNPTAFYLCASSIDRETGYTFGSGTRLTVV.

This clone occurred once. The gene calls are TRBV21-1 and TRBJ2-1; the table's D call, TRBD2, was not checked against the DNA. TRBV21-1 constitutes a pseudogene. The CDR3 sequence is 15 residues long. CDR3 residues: CASSTSGGAENEQFF. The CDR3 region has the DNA TGTGCCAGCAGCACTAGCGGGGGGGCCGAAAATGAGCAGTTCTTC.

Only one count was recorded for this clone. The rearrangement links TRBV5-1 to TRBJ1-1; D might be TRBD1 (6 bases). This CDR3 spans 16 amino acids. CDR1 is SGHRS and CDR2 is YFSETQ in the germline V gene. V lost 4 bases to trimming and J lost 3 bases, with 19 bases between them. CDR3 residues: CASSPRGGASDTEAFF. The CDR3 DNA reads TGCGCCAGCAGCCCTCGGGGGGGCGCAAGCGACACTGAAGCTTTCTTT.

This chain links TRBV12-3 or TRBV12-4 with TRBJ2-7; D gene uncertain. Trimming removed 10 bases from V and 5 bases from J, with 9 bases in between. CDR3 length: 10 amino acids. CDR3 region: CANPQNEQYF. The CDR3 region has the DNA TGTGCCAACCCTCAGAACGAGCAGTACTTC.

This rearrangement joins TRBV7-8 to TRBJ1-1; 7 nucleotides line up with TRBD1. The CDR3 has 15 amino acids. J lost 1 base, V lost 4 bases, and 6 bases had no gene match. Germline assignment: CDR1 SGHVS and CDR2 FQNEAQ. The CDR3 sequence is CASSSPRQGNTEAFF. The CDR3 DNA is TGTGCCAGCAGCTCGCCAAGACAGGGGAACACTGAAGCTTTCTTT.

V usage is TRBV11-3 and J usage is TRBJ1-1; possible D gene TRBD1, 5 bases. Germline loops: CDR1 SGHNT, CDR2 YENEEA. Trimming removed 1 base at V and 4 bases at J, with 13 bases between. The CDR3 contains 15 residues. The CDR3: CASSLGSGRATEAFF. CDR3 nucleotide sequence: TGTGCCAGCAGCTTAGGTTCGGGCAGGGCCACTGAAGCTTTCTTT.

CDR3 in amino acids: CASSITSGSSYEQYF. The DNA of the CDR3 is TGTGCCAGCAGCATCACTAGCGGGAGCTCCTACGAGCAGTACTTC. The chain couples TRBV5-4 to TRBJ2-7; 11 bases map to TRBD2. After removal of 4 bases from V and 0 bases from J, the junction contained 3 bases not matched to a gene. This CDR3 has 15 residues. Germline loops: CDR1 SGHNT, CDR2 YYREEE (reference sequence). Filled out from reference TRBV5-4 and TRBJ2-7, the complete variable domain reads ETGVTQSPTHLIKTRGQQVTLRCSSQSGHNTVSWYQQALGQGPQFIFQYYREEENGRGNFPPRFSGLQFPNYSSELNVNALELDDSALYLCASSITSGSSYEQYFGPGTRLTVT.

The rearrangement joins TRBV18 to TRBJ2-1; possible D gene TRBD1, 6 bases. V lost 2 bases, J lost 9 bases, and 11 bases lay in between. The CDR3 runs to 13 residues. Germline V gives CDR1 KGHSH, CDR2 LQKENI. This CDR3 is CASSPAGAGEQFF. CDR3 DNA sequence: TGTGCCAGCTCACCAGCAGGGGCAGGTGAGCAGTTCTTC.

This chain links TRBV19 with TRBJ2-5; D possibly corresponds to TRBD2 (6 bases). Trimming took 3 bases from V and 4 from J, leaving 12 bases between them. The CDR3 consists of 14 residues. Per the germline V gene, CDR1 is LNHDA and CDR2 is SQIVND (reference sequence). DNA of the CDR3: TGTGCCAGTAGTATTACTTTTAGCGGAGAGACCCAGTACTTC. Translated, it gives CASSITFSGETQYF.

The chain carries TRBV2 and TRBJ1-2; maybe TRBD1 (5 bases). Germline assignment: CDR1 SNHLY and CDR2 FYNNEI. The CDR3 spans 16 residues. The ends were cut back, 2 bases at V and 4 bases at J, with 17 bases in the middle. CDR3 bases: TGTGCCAGCAGTGAAATGGGAGGGGCTATCTCCTATGGCTACACCTTC. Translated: CASSEMGGAISYGYTF.

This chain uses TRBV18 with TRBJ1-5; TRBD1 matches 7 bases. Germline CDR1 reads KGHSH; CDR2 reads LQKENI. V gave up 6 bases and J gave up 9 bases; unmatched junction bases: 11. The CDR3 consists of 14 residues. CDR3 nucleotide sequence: TGTGCCAGCTCTGGGGACAGCCCGATTAGGCCCCAGCATTTT. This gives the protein CASSGDSPIRPQHF. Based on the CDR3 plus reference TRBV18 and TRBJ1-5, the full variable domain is NAGVMQNPRHLVRRRGQEARLRCSPMKGHSHVYWYRQLPEEGLKFMVYLQKENIIDESGMPKERFSAEFPKEGPSILRIQQVVRGDSAAYFCASSGDSPIRPQHFGDGTRLSIL.

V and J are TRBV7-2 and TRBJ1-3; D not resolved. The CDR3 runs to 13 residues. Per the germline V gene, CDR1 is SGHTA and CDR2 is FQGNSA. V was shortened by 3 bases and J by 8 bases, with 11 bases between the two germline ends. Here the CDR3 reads CASSFSPRDTIYF. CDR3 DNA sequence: TGTGCCAGCAGCTTTTCCCCGAGGGACACCATATATTTT.

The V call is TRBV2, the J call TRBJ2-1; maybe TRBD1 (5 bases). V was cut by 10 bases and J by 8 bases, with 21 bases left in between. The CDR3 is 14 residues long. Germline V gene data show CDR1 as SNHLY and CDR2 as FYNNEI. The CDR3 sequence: CANRAGSVRDEQFF. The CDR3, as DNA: TGTGCCAACCGAGCAGGGTCCGTGCGCGATGAGCAGTTCTTC. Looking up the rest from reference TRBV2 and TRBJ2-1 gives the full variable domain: EPEVTQTPSHQVTQMGQEVILRCVPISNHLYFYWYRQILGQKVEFLVSFYNNEISEKSEIFDDQFSVERPDGSNFTLKIRSTKLEDSAMYFCANRAGSVRDEQFFGPGTRLTVL.

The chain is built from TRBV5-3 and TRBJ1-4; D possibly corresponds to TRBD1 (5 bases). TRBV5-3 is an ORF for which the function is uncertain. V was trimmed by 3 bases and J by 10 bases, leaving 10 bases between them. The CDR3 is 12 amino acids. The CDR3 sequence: CARSSRAGKLFF. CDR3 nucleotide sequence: TGTGCCAGAAGCTCCAGGGCAGGAAAACTGTTTTTT.

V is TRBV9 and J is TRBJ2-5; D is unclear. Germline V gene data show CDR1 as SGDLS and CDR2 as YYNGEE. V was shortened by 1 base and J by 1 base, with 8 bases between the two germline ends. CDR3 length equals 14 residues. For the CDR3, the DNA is TGTGCCAGCAGCGTAACTGGTTCCCAAGAGACCCAGTACTTC. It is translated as CASSVTGSQETQYF.

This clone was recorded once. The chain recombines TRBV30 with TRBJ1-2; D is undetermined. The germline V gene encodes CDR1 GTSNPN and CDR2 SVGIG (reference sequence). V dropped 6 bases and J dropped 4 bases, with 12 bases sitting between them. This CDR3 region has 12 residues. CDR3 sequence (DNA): TGTGCCTGCAATTTCAGGATCTATGGCTACACCTTC. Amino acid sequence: CACNFRIYGYTF.

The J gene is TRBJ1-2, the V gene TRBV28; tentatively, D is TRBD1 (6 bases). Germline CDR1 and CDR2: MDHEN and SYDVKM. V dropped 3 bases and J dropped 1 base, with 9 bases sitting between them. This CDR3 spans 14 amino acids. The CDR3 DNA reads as TGTGCCAGCAGTTTCGGACAGCGTAACTATGGCTACACCTTC. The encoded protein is CASSFGQRNYGYTF.

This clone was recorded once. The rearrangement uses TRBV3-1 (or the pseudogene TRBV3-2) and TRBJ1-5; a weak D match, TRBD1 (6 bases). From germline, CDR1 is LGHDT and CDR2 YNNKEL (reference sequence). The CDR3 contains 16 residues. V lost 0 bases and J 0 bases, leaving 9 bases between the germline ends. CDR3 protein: CASSQEAGASNQPQHF. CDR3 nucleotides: TGTGCCAGCAGCCAAGAGGCAGGGGCTAGCAATCAGCCCCAGCATTTT.

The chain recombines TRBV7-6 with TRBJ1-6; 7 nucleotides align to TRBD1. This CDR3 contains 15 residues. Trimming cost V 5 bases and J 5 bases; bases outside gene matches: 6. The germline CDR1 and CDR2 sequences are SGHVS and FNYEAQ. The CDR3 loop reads CASSPTGLDNSPLHF. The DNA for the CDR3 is TGTGCCAGCAGCCCGACAGGGCTTGATAATTCACCCCTCCACTTT.

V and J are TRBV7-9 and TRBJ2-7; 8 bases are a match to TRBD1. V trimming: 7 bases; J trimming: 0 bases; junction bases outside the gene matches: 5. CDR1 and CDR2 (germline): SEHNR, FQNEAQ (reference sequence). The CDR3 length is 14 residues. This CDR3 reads CASNDRGSSYEQYF. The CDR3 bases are TGTGCCAGCAACGACAGGGGAAGCTCCTACGAGCAGTACTTC.

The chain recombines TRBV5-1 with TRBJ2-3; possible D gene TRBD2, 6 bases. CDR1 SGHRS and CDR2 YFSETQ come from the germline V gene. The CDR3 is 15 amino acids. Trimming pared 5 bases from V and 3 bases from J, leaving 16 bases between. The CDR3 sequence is CASSHSGPWTDTQYF. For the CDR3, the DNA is TGCGCCAGCAGTCATAGCGGCCCGTGGACAGATACGCAGTATTTT.

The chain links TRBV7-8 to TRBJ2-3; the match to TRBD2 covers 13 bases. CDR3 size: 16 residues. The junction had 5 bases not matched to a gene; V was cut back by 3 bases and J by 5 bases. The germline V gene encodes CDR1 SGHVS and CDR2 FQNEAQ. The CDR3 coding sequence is TGTGCCAGCAGCTTTAGGGGACTAGCGGGGAGAGATACGCAGTATTTT. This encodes CASSFRGLAGRDTQYF. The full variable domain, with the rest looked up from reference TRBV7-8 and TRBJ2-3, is GAGVSQSPRYKVAKRGQDVALRCDPISGHVSLFWYQQALGQGPEFLTYFQNEAQLDKSGLPSDRFFAERPEGSVSTLKIQRTQQEDSAVYLCASSFRGLAGRDTQYFGPGTRLTVL.